These 31 T cell receptor beta chains came from one sample sequenced in a study of cytomegalovirus exposure and HLA in healthy donors. Both 60 Vbeta primers and 13 Jbeta primers went into the PCR. The protocol was immunoSEQ multiplex PCR, while the TCRdb copy is restricted to in-frame clones and leaves out a portion. The sample contains 210,000 or so clones, about 83% of which appear only once. The sample taken for sequencing was PBMCs. The source of these receptors is a human donor in good health.

The rearrangement links TRBV18 to TRBJ2-3; TRBD1 matches 9 bases. This CDR3 region has 16 residues. The V gene's germline CDR1 is KGHSH and CDR2 LQKENI. Trimming cost V 3 bases and J 3 bases; bases outside gene matches: 7. This CDR3 is CASSPNRGRGTDTQYF. The CDR3 nucleotides are TGTGCCAGCTCACCGAACAGGGGGCGTGGAACAGATACGCAGTATTTT.

The chain is built from TRBV4-1 and TRBJ2-1; no definite D call. V lost 0 bases and J 0 bases, leaving 15 bases between the germline ends. Germline CDR1 reads MGHRA; CDR2 reads YSYEKL. The CDR3 consists of 18 residues. In DNA form, the CDR3 reads TGCGCCAGCAGCCAAGATACCCTGAGAGGTTACTCCTACAATGAGCAGTTCTTC. It codes for CASSQDTLRGYSYNEQFF.

The chain has TRBV7-6 and TRBJ1-1, with 8 nucleotides matching TRBD1. Germline V gene sequence: CDR1 SGHVS, CDR2 FNYEAQ. This CDR3 is built from 16 residues. V gave up 0 bases and J gave up 2 bases; unmatched junction bases: 5. The CDR3 region is CASSLALGQDNTEAFF. CDR3 in DNA: TGTGCCAGCAGCTTAGCCTTGGGACAGGACAACACTGAAGCTTTCTTT.

This sequence joins TRBV7-3 and TRBJ2-1; 8 bases agree with TRBD2. Germline CDR1 and CDR2: SGHTA and FQGTGA. CDR3 length equals 14 residues. V dropped 5 bases and J dropped 8; count of bases not matched to a gene: 8. The CDR3 DNA follows: TGTGCCAGCAGCCCCGGGGCGGGAGGTTATGAGCAGTTCTTC. As protein: CASSPGAGGYEQFF.

The gene calls are TRBV7-9 and TRBJ2-7, with D perhaps matching TRBD1 (6 bases). V gave up 5 bases and J gave up 2 bases, with 13 bases separating them. The germline V gene encodes CDR1 SEHNR and CDR2 FQNEAQ (reference sequence). This CDR3 is 14 amino acids long. CDR3 sequence reads: CASSIRGFPYEQYF. The DNA for the CDR3 is TGTGCCAGCAGCATAAGGGGGTTCCCCTACGAGCAGTACTTC.

The chain couples TRBV20-1 to TRBJ2-5; TRBD2 is a possible D gene (5 bases). Looked up from germline, CDR1 is DFQATT and CDR2 is SNEGSKA (reference sequence). The CDR3 consists of 11 residues. Between the trimmed V and J ends, which lost 5 bases and 5 bases, there was a span of 9 bases. The CDR3 DNA reads TGCAGTGCTCCGACGGGGGAGACCCAGTACTTC. The encoded protein is CSAPTGETQYF.

This sequence joins TRBV19 and TRBJ2-2; 9 bases agree with TRBD1. Germline CDR1 is LNHDA and CDR2 is SQIVND (reference sequence). After removal of 7 bases from V and 3 bases from J, the junction contained 3 bases not matched to a gene. The CDR3 is 14 residues long. The CDR3 reads CASTRTGDTGELFF. DNA of the CDR3: TGTGCCAGTACCAGGACAGGGGACACCGGGGAGCTGTTTTTT.

The rearrangement joins TRBV5-1 to TRBJ1-2; 7 nucleotides line up with TRBD1. Trimming removed 0 bases from V and 6 bases from J; junction bases left unmatched: 11. This CDR3 has 16 residues. CDR1 is SGHRS, CDR2 YFSETQ, per germline. In DNA, the CDR3 is TGCGCCAGCAGCTTGGTTGGGCCCGGGACAGCGGATGGCTACACCTTC. It is translated as CASSLVGPGTADGYTF.

V is TRBV19 and J is TRBJ2-7; perhaps TRBD1 as D (5 bases). CDR1 and CDR2 from the germline V gene are LNHDA and SQIVND (reference sequence). Trimming left V 2 bases short and J 0 bases short, with 14 bases between. The CDR3 length is 16 residues. CDR3 protein: CASSISAGLISYEQYF. The CDR3 DNA is TGTGCCAGTAGTATAAGCGCAGGGCTTATCTCCTACGAGCAGTACTTC.

The V call is TRBV6-4, the J call TRBJ1-1; D unclear. V dropped 2 bases and J dropped 5 bases, with 24 bases sitting between them. Per germline, CDR1 MRHNA and CDR2 SNTAGT. The CDR3 has 18 amino acids. The CDR3 is CASSDARYQEERRTEAFF. The CDR3 bases are TGTGCCAGCAGTGACGCGAGGTACCAGGAGGAAAGGCGGACTGAAGCTTTCTTT.

The chain links TRBV5-1 to TRBJ2-7, with 10 bases fitting TRBD1. V trimming: 4 bases; J trimming: 11 bases; junction bases outside the gene matches: 6. The CDR3 has 12 residues. Germline CDR1 is SGHRS and CDR2 is YFSETQ. The CDR3 region has the DNA TGCGCCAGCAGCGTTGGGACAGGGGAAAAGTACTTC. Translated: CASSVGTGEKYF.

The chain couples TRBV5-4 to TRBJ1-2, with 8 bases that match TRBD1. This CDR3 region has 14 residues. Germline V gene data show CDR1 as SGHNT and CDR2 as YYREEE (reference sequence). Trimming removed 0 bases from V and 7 bases from J; junction bases left unmatched: 5. Here the CDR3 DNA reads TGTGCCAGCAGCTTGGCACAGGGGGACGGTGGCTACACCTTC. Protein product: CASSLAQGDGGYTF.

The rearrangement uses TRBV7-8 and TRBJ1-1; D is uncertain. This CDR3 region has 15 residues. Germline V lookup: CDR1 SGHVS, CDR2 FQNEAQ. V lost 2 bases and J lost 0, with 10 bases in between. The DNA of the CDR3 is TGTGCCAGCAGCTTACTTCGTGTAATGAACACTGAAGCTTTCTTT. Translation gives CASSLLRVMNTEAFF.

Details on this clone: An end of the junction differs from the germline gene, which may be a read error. V gene TRBV6-6 combines with J gene TRBJ1-3, with 9 positions matching TRBD1. This CDR3 has 16 amino acids. Germline lookup yields CDR1 MNHNY and CDR2 SVGAGI (reference sequence). CDR3 sequence: CASRPGTGFFRNAIYF. CDR3 nucleotides: TGTGCCAGTAGACCCGGGACAGGGTTTTTTCGAAACGCCATATATTTT.

The rearrangement links TRBV7-2 to TRBJ1-4; perhaps TRBD1 as D (5 bases). V was pared by 3 bases and J by 2 bases, with 13 bases between. This CDR3 contains 16 residues. The V gene's germline CDR1 is SGHTA and CDR2 FQGNSA. The CDR3 bases are TGTGCCAGCAGCTTCCCAGGGTTTTGGACTAATGAAAAACTGTTTTTT. Translated, it gives CASSFPGFWTNEKLFF.

This chain uses TRBV15 with TRBJ2-2, with a tentative D call TRBD1 (5 bases). Germline CDR1 reads LNHNV; CDR2 reads YYDKDF (reference sequence). The CDR3 has 15 residues. V was clipped by 6 bases and J by 0 bases, with 11 bases between them. CDR3 bases: TGTGCCACCAGTATACAGGCCGCGAACACCGGGGAGCTGTTTTTT. The encoded protein is CATSIQAANTGELFF.

The chain carries TRBV6-6 and TRBJ1-3; TRBD1 is a possible D gene (6 bases). This CDR3 is built from 13 residues. Germline V gives CDR1 MNHNY, CDR2 SVGAGI (reference sequence). The V end was cut by 4 bases, the J end by 7 bases, with 11 bases between. The CDR3 coding sequence is TGTGCCAGCAGTTGGGACATTCTTAACACCATATATTTT. Translated, it gives CASSWDILNTIYF.

The chain employs TRBV7-2 and TRBJ2-6; 8 nucleotides line up with TRBD2. Germline loops: CDR1 SGHTA, CDR2 FQGNSA. The J segment lost 1 base and the V segment lost 5 bases, leaving 10 bases of the junction unmatched. The CDR3 runs 18 residues. The CDR3 loop is CASSVRGGLLSGANVLTF. The DNA of the CDR3 is TGTGCCAGCAGCGTCCGGGGGGGCCTCCTTTCTGGGGCCAACGTCCTGACTTTC. Based on the CDR3 plus reference TRBV7-2 and TRBJ2-6, the full variable domain is GAGVSQSPSNKVTEKGKDVELRCDPISGHTALYWYRQSLGQGLEFLIYFQGNSAPDKSGLPSDRFSAERTGGSVSTLTIQRTQQEDSAVYLCASSVRGGLLSGANVLTFGAGSRLTVL.

The chain uses TRBV7-9 and TRBJ2-2; TRBD1 matches at 10 bases. CDR1 is SEHNR and CDR2 is FQNEAQ in the germline V gene (reference sequence). After removal of 6 bases from V and 5 bases from J, the junction contained 12 bases not matched to a gene. The CDR3 has 17 amino acids. In DNA form, the CDR3 reads TGTGCCAGCAGAACAACCGGGACAGGGGAAGGAACCGGGGAGCTGTTTTTT. Protein: CASRTTGTGEGTGELFF.

The chain employs TRBV5-4 and TRBJ2-7, with D perhaps TRBD2 (5 bases). V was shortened by 0 bases and J by 8 bases, with 15 bases between the two germline ends. Germline V gene lookup returns CDR1 SGHNT and CDR2 YYREEE (reference sequence). The CDR3 spans 14 residues. CDR3 residues: CASSLEGFGSKQYF. The CDR3 bases are TGTGCCAGCAGCTTGGAAGGGTTTGGGAGTAAGCAGTACTTC.

The chain has TRBV18 and TRBJ2-7; 7 nucleotides line up with TRBD2. Germline V gene sequence: CDR1 KGHSH, CDR2 LQKENI. This CDR3 comprises 11 residues. The J segment lost 5 bases and the V segment lost 8 bases, leaving 3 bases of the junction unmatched. CDR3 sequence (DNA): TGTGCCAGCGGGGCGGGAGACGAGCAGTACTTC. Protein sequence: CASGAGDEQYF.

Details on this clone: Different DNA sequences within this sample yield the same CDR3. The chain links TRBV4-2 to TRBJ2-1; 15 bases fit TRBD2. V trimming: 3 bases; J trimming: 6 bases; junction bases outside the gene matches: 0. This CDR3 comprises 15 residues. CDR1 is LGHNA, CDR2 YNFKEQ, per germline. The DNA for the CDR3 is TGTGCCAGCAGCCAGGGACTAGCGGGAGGCAATGAGCAGTTCTTC. It translates to CASSQGLAGGNEQFF.

This chain uses TRBV13 with TRBJ2-1; 15 bases agree with TRBD2. This CDR3 has 18 residues. Germline CDR1 PRHDT, CDR2 FYEKMQ (reference sequence). J was trimmed by 0 bases and V by 5 bases; bases with no gene match: 5. CDR3 in DNA: TGTGCCAGCAGCATGGGACTAGCGGGAGGAGGCTCCTACAATGAGCAGTTCTTC. Translating it yields CASSMGLAGGGSYNEQFF.

This chain links TRBV2 with TRBJ2-7; the D gene is possibly TRBD1 (6 bases). Germline V gene data show CDR1 as SNHLY and CDR2 as FYNNEI. V was trimmed by 5 bases and J by 2 bases, leaving 10 bases between them. This CDR3 comprises 13 residues. CDR3 sequence: CASSPGTPYEQYF. The CDR3 nucleotides are TGTGCCAGCAGTCCCGGGACACCCTACGAGCAGTACTTC. Using reference TRBV2 and TRBJ2-7 for the parts outside the CDR3, the full variable domain is EPEVTQTPSHQVTQMGQEVILRCVPISNHLYFYWYRQILGQKVEFLVSFYNNEISEKSEIFDDQFSVERPDGSNFTLKIRSTKLEDSAMYFCASSPGTPYEQYFGPGTRLTVT.

The chain carries TRBV27 and TRBJ1-2; 8 nucleotides align to TRBD1. Trimming cost V 4 bases and J 2 bases; bases outside gene matches: 3. The CDR3 runs 14 residues. The germline V gene encodes CDR1 MNHEY and CDR2 SMNVEV (reference sequence). In nucleotides, the CDR3 is TGTGCCAGCAGTTCAGACAGGGGAAACTATGGCTACACCTTC. This gives the protein CASSSDRGNYGYTF.

This clone was counted a few times. The chain carries TRBV4-1 and TRBJ2-3; D unclear. Between the trimmed V and J ends, which lost 3 bases and 6 bases, there was a span of 10 bases. This CDR3 contains 13 residues. CDR1 and CDR2 from the germline V gene are MGHRA and YSYEKL. CDR3 nucleotides: TGCGCCAGCAGCCATTACAGTCAGGATACGCAGTATTTT. Amino acid sequence: CASSHYSQDTQYF.

V gene TRBV6-1 combines with J gene TRBJ2-7, with 8 bases fitting TRBD1. V lost 6 bases, J lost 0 bases, and 7 bases stayed unmatched. In germline, CDR1 is MNHNS, CDR2 SASEGT. The CDR3 spans 15 residues. CDR3 sequence (DNA): TGTGCCAGCAGACCGGGACAGGAGAGCTCCTACGAGCAGTACTTC. Its translation is CASRPGQESSYEQYF.

On this clone itself: At the DNA level, this CDR3 is encoded by other sequences in the same sample as well. This chain links TRBV20-1 with TRBJ2-7; possibly TRBD2 for D (5 bases). V lost 1 base to trimming and J lost 4 bases, with 5 bases between them. The CDR3 length is 11 residues. The germline CDR1 and CDR2 sequences are DFQATT and SNEGSKA (reference sequence). This CDR3 reads CSARAGYEQYF. The CDR3 DNA reads TGCAGTGCTAGAGCGGGGTACGAGCAGTACTTC.

This clone has just a few counts. The chain has TRBV28 and TRBJ1-1; perhaps TRBD1 as D (5 bases). The V gene lost 2 bases and the J gene lost 1 base, with 5 bases spanning the gap. Germline V gene lookup returns CDR1 MDHEN and CDR2 SYDVKM. This CDR3 has 13 amino acids. The CDR3 here is CASSLGQNTEAFF. The CDR3 DNA follows: TGTGCCAGCAGTTTAGGACAGAACACTGAAGCTTTCTTT.

The rearrangement links TRBV7-9 to TRBJ2-3, with D hard to call. Trimming took off 0 bases at V and 4 bases at J, with 8 bases between the two ends. The CDR3 length is 14 residues. Germline lookup yields CDR1 SEHNR and CDR2 FQNEAQ (reference sequence). The CDR3 DNA sequence: TGTGCCAGCAGCTTAGCGGTAACTTCAGATACGCAGTATTTT. It translates to CASSLAVTSDTQYF.

The chain has TRBV19 and TRBJ2-2; TRBD2 is a possible D gene (5 bases). Germline V gene lookup returns CDR1 LNHDA and CDR2 SQIVND (reference sequence). CDR3 length equals 14 residues. Trimming took off 9 bases at V and 6 bases at J, with 17 bases between the two ends. Here the CDR3 DNA reads TGTGCCAGCCACCGGGGTTGGTTCGCCGGGGAGCTGTTTTTT. Amino acid sequence: CASHRGWFAGELFF.